These 18 T cell receptor beta chains were all obtained from the same sample, sequenced in a study of T cell responses to AZD1222 COVID-19 vaccine. Assay used: immunoSEQ multiplex PCR; TCRdb lists only in-frame clones, some missing. The table includes 150,000 to 200,000 clones, roughly 90% detected once. The source was peripheral blood, collected on day 0 of AZD1222 vaccination. The source is an adult in good health.

This chain uses TRBV13 with TRBJ2-1; tentative D call: TRBD2 (6 bases). Germline CDR1 is PRHDT and CDR2 is FYEKMQ (reference sequence). Deletions cut 2 bases from V and 1 base from J, with 9 bases between. CDR3 length: 15 amino acids. CDR3 sequence reads: CASSLTSLSYNEQFF. In DNA, the CDR3 is TGTGCCAGCAGCTTAACTAGCTTATCCTACAATGAGCAGTTCTTC. Supplemented by reference TRBV13 and TRBJ2-1, the full variable domain reads AAGVIQSPRHLIKEKRETATLKCYPIPRHDTVYWYQQGPGQDPQFLISFYEKMQSDKGSIPDRFSAQQFSDYHSELNMSSLELGDSALYFCASSLTSLSYNEQFFGPGTRLTVL.

This clone was recorded once. The chain employs TRBV28 and TRBJ1-1; weak D call: TRBD1 (6 bases). Trimming removed 6 bases at V and 1 base at J, with 15 bases between. This CDR3 comprises 15 residues. The germline CDR1 and CDR2 sequences are MDHEN and SYDVKM. CDR3 sequence reads: CASRLQGSRNTEAFF. For the CDR3, the DNA is TGTGCCAGCAGGCTACAGGGTTCTCGGAACACTGAAGCTTTCTTT.

The V gene is TRBV4-1, the J gene TRBJ1-3; 8 bases are shared with TRBD1. CDR1 is MGHRA and CDR2 is YSYEKL in the germline V gene. This CDR3 contains 17 residues. Trimming at V came to 1 base and at J to 0 bases, leaving 5 bases not matched to a gene. The CDR3 is CASSQGAQGASGNTIYF. CDR3 bases: TGCGCCAGCAGCCAAGGGGCCCAGGGGGCCTCTGGAAACACCATATATTTT.

The chain carries TRBV14 and TRBJ2-3; possible D gene TRBD1, 5 bases. V shed 6 bases and J shed 4 bases, with 17 bases lying between them. Germline CDR1 SGHDN, CDR2 FVKESK. The CDR3 has 15 residues. In DNA form, the CDR3 reads TGTGCCAGCAGTAACTGGGGCCTCTCATCAGATACGCAGTATTTT. Protein sequence: CASSNWGLSSDTQYF.

The chain has TRBV7-6 and TRBJ2-1; 7 bases are a match to TRBD1. Germline CDR1 and CDR2: SGHVS and FNYEAQ. This CDR3 is 15 amino acids long. V lost 5 bases to trimming and J lost 1 base; unmatched junction nucleotides: 5. The chain's CDR3 is CASSQGVGSYNEQFF. The CDR3 nucleotides are TGTGCCAGCAGCCAGGGGGTGGGTTCCTACAATGAGCAGTTCTTC.

The chain couples TRBV7-9 to TRBJ1-2, with TRBD1 matching over 7 bases. Per the germline V gene, CDR1 is SEHNR and CDR2 is FQNEAQ (reference sequence). Losses at the gene ends were 4 bases for V and 8 bases for J; bases not matched to a gene: 7. The CDR3 length is 13 residues. Here the CDR3 DNA reads TGTGCCAGCAGCTCATGGGACAGCGGAGGCTACACCTTC. Translation gives CASSSWDSGGYTF.

A few counts support this clone. V gene TRBV14 combines with J gene TRBJ1-2; TRBD1 matches 7 bases. The V segment lost 0 bases and the J segment 4 bases; nucleotides outside the gene matches: 2. Looked up from germline, CDR1 is SGHDN and CDR2 is FVKESK. The CDR3 is made up of 14 amino acids. The CDR3 DNA reads TGTGCCAGCAGCCAAGATTGGGACAGCTATGGCTACACCTTC. It encodes CASSQDWDSYGYTF.

The chain joins TRBV11-2 to TRBJ2-7, with a weak D call TRBD1 (5 bases). Trimming cost V 5 bases and J 10 bases, with 27 bases left between them. The CDR3 covers 16 residues. Germline V CDR1 and CDR2: SGHAT, FQNNGV. DNA for the CDR3: TGTGCCAGCAGCCCCCAGGTGGGCAGGGTAGGCCCGTCCCAGTACTTC. Its translation: CASSPQVGRVGPSQYF.

The genes are TRBV5-6 and TRBJ2-3; D is uncertain. V shed 0 bases and J shed 11 bases, with 13 bases lying between them. CDR1 is SGHDT and CDR2 is YYEEEE in the germline V gene. The CDR3 contains 13 residues. CDR3 protein: CASSLVAGSRQYF. In DNA form, the CDR3 reads TGTGCCAGCAGCTTGGTGGCCGGTAGTAGGCAGTATTTT.

The chain links TRBV29-1 to TRBJ2-3, with D hard to call. Looked up from germline, CDR1 is SQVTM and CDR2 is ANQGSEA. Trimming took off 0 bases at V and 6 bases at J, with 19 bases between the two ends. The length of the CDR3 is 16 residues. For the CDR3, the DNA is TGCAGCGTTGAAGAGGAGCAGAGCCCCGTGGGGGATACGCAGTATTTT. As protein: CSVEEEQSPVGDTQYF.

The chain combines TRBV27 with TRBJ2-7, with 13 positions matching TRBD2. The CDR3 extends over 16 amino acids. With 5 bases clipped from V and 3 bases from J, the junction kept 7 bases outside the gene matches. CDR1 and CDR2 (germline): MNHEY, SMNVEV (reference sequence). For the CDR3, the DNA is TGTGCCAGCAGTCCCGGGACTAGCGGGACACGCTACGAGCAGTACTTC. It specifies CASSPGTSGTRYEQYF.

This clone was recorded only once. The J gene is TRBJ2-7, the V gene TRBV3-1 (or the pseudogene TRBV3-2); 8 positions agree with TRBD1. Trimming at V came to 0 bases and at J to 0 bases, leaving 4 bases not matched to a gene. The CDR3 length is 16 residues. From germline, CDR1 is LGHDT and CDR2 YNNKEL (reference sequence). DNA of the CDR3: TGTGCCAGCAGCCAAGAATGGGGACAGGTCTCCTACGAGCAGTACTTC. It specifies CASSQEWGQVSYEQYF.

The genes are TRBV5-1 and TRBJ2-1, with D unclear. The germline V gene has CDR1 SGHRS and CDR2 YFSETQ. The CDR3 covers 14 residues. The germline V and J ends were trimmed by 4 bases and 11 bases, with 19 bases remaining between them. The CDR3, as DNA: TGCGCCAGCAGCACGAACCGGGTCCCCATTAAGCAGTTCTTC. Its translation: CASSTNRVPIKQFF.

The J gene is TRBJ1-4, the V gene TRBV7-2; no firm D call. V was pared by 5 bases and J by 4 bases, with 14 bases between. In germline, CDR1 is SGHTA, CDR2 FQGNSA. This CDR3 region has 15 residues. The CDR3, as DNA: TGTGCCAGCAGCGGCTTACAAAAAGTTAATGAAAAACTGTTTTTT. Translated: CASSGLQKVNEKLFF.

The chain combines TRBV7-2 with TRBJ2-3, with a possible D match to TRBD1 (6 bases). V gave up 5 bases and J gave up 5 bases, with 14 bases separating them. This CDR3 region has 14 residues. Germline V gene data show CDR1 as SGHTA and CDR2 as FQGNSA. In DNA form, the CDR3 reads TGTGCCAGCAGCCCCCGGACAGCCCAAGATACGCAGTATTTT. Translated: CASSPRTAQDTQYF.

V usage is TRBV4-3 and J usage is TRBJ2-1; unclear D gene. The CDR3 extends over 16 amino acids. Germline V CDR1 and CDR2: LGHNA, YSLEER. Trimming stripped 0 bases from V and 0 bases from J, with 9 bases between. The CDR3 loop reads CASSQEDPSSYNEQFF. The CDR3, as DNA: TGCGCCAGCAGCCAAGAGGACCCGAGCTCCTACAATGAGCAGTTCTTC.

CDR3 nucleotides: TGTGCCAGCAGTATGATCGTCCGGGACAGGGGGCTCTATGGCTACACCTTC. This encodes CASSMIVRDRGLYGYTF. The chain couples TRBV27 to TRBJ1-2; 12 bases are a match to TRBD1. The CDR3 sequence is 17 residues long. With V trimmed by 5 bases and J by 4 bases, 11 bases remained unmatched. Germline V gene lookup returns CDR1 MNHEY and CDR2 SMNVEV (reference sequence).

In the case of this clone: One junction end disagrees with the germline gene, perhaps due to a read error. The V and J genes are TRBV28 and TRBJ1-1; 7 bases are shared with TRBD1. The germline V gene has CDR1 MDHEN and CDR2 SYDVKM. This CDR3 has 12 residues. In nucleotides, the CDR3 is TGTGCCAGCAGTACTCTACAGGGGAGGGGTACCTTT. Translation gives CASSTLQGRGTF.